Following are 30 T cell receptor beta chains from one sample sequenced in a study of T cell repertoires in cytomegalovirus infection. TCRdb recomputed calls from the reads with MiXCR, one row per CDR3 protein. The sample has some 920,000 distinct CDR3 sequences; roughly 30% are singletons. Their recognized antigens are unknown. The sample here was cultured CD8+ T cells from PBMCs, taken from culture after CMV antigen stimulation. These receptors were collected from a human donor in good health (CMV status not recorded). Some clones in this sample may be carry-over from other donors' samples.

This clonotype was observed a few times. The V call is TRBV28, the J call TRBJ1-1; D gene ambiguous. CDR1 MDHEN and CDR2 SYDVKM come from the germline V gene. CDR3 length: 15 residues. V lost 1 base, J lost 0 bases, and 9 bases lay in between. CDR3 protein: CASSLLNSMNTEAFF. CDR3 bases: TGTGCCAGCAGTTTATTAAACAGCATGAACACTGAAGCTTTCTTT.

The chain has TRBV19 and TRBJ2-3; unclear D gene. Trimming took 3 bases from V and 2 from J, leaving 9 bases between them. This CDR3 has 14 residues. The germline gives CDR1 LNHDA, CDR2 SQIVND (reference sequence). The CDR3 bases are TGTGCCAGTAGTATTATTTCCACCACAGATACGCAGTATTTT. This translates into CASSIISTTDTQYF.

This CDR3 reads CASSPRGTQANEQYV. CDR3 coding DNA: TGTGCCAGCAGTCCTCGGGGCACCCAGGCCAACGAGCAGTACGTC. V gene TRBV27 combines with J gene TRBJ2-7, with D perhaps TRBD1 or TRBD2 (5 bases each). V lost 5 bases, J lost 5 bases, and 19 bases lay in between. Looked up from germline, CDR1 is MNHEY and CDR2 is SMNVEV (reference sequence). The CDR3 is 15 amino acids.

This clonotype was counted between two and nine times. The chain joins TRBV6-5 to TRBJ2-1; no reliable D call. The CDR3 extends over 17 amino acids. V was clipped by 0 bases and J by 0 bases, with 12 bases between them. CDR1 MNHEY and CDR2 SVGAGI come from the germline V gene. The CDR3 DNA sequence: TGTGCCAGCAGTTACTCGAGTATGCCACCCTCCTACAATGAGCAGTTCTTC. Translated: CASSYSSMPPSYNEQFF.

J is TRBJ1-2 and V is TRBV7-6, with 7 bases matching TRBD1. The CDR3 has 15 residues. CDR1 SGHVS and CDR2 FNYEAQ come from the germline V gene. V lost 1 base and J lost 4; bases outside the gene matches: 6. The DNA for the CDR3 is TGTGCCAGCAGCTTAGGGGACAGCGCCGTCTATGGCTACACCTTC. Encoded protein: CASSLGDSAVYGYTF.

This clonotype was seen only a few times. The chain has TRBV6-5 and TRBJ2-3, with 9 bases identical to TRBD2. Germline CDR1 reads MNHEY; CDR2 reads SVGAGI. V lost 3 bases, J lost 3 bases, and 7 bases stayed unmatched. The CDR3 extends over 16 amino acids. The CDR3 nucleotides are TGTGCCAGCAGTTATTGGCGGGGGGGCGAGACAGATACGCAGTATTTT. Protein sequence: CASSYWRGGETDTQYF.

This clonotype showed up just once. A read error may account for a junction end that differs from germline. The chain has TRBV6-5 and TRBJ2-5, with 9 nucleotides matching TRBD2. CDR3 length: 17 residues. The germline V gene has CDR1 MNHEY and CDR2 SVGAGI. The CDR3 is CTSSYSAAGGLQETQYF. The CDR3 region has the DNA TGTACCAGCAGTTACTCTGCAGCGGGGGGCCTCCAAGAGACCCAGTACTTC.

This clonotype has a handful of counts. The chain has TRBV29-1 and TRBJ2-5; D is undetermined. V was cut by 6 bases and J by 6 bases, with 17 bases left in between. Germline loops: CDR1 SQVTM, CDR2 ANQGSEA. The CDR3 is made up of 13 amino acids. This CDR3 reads CSVSGGRHKTQYF. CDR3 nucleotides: TGCAGCGTATCGGGCGGCAGGCACAAGACCCAGTACTTC. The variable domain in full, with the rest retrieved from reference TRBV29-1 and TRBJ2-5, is SAVISQKPSRDICQRGTSLTIQCQVDSQVTMMFWYRQQPGQSLTLIATANQGSEATYESGFVIDKFPISRPNLTFSTLTVSNMSPEDSSIYLCSVSGGRHKTQYFGPGTRLLVL.

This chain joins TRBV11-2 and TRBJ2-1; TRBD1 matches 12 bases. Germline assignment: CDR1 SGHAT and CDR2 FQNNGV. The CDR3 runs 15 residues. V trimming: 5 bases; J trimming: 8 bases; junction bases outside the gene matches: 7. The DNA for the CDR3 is TGTGCCAGCAGCATCGGGACAGGGGGCAAGGATGAGCAGTTCTTC. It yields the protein CASSIGTGGKDEQFF.

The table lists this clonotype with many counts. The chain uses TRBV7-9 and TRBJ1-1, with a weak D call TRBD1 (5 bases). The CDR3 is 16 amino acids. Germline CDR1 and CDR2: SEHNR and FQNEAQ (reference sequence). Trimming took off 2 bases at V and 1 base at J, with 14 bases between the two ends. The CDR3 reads CASSLSPTAPNTEAFF. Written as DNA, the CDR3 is TGTGCCAGCAGCTTATCCCCGACAGCCCCGAACACTGAAGCTTTCTTT. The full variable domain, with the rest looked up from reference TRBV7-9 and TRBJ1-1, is DTGVSQNPRHKITKRGQNVTFRCDPISEHNRLYWYRQTLGQGPEFLTYFQNEAQLEKSRLLSDRFSAERPKGSFSTLEIQRTEQGDSAMYLCASSLSPTAPNTEAFFGQGTRLTVV.

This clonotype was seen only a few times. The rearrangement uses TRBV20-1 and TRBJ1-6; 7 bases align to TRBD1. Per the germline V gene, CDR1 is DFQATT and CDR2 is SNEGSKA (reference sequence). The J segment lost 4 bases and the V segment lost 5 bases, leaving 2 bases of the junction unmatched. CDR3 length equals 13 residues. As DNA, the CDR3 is TGCAGTGCTGGACAGGTTTATAATTCACCCCTCCACTTT. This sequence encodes CSAGQVYNSPLHF.

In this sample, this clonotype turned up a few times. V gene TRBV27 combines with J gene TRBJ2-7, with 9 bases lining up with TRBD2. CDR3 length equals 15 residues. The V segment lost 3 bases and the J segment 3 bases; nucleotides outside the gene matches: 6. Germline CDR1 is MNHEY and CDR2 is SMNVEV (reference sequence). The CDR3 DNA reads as TGTGCCAGCAGTTTCGGAGCGGGGGGCTTCTACGAGCAGTACGTC. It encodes CASSFGAGGFYEQYV.

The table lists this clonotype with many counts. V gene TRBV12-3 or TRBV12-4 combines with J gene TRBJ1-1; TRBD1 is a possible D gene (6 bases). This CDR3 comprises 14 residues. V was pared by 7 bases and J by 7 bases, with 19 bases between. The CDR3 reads CASTKQGPTDEAFF. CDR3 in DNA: TGTGCCAGCACTAAACAGGGCCCGACAGATGAAGCTTTCTTT.

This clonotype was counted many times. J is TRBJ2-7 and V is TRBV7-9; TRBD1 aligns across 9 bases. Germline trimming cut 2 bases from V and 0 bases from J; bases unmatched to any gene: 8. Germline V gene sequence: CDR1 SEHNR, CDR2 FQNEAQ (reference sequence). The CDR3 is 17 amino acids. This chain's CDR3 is CASSLLSGTGSSYEQYV. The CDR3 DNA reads TGTGCCAGCAGCTTACTGTCGGGGACAGGGAGCTCCTACGAGCAGTACGTC.

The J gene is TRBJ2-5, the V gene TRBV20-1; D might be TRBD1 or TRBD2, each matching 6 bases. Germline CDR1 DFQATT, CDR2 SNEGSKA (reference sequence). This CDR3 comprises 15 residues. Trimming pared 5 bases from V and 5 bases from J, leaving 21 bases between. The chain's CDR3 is CSAPSGGGRRETQYF. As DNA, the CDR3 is TGCAGTGCTCCCAGCGGAGGGGGGCGTCGGGAGACCCAGTACTTC.

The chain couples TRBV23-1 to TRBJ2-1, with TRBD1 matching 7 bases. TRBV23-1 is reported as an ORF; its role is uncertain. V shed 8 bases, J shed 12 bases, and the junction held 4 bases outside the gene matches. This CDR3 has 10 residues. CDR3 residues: CASSPGGQFF. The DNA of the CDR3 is TGCGCCAGCTCCCCAGGGGGGCAGTTCTTC.

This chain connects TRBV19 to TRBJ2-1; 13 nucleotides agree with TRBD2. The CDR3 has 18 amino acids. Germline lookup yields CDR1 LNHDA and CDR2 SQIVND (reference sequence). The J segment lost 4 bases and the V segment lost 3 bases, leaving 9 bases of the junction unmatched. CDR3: CASSIMGLAGPSYNEQFF. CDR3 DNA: TGTGCCAGTAGTATTATGGGACTAGCGGGGCCTAGTTACAATGAGCAGTTCTTC.

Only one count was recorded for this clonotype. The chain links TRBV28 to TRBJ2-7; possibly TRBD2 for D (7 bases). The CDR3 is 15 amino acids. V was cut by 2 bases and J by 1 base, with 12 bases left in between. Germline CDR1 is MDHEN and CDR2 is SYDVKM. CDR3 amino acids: CASSLAGAGSYEQYF. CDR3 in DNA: TGTGCCAGCAGTTTAGCGGGGGCCGGGTCCTACGAGCAGTACTTC.

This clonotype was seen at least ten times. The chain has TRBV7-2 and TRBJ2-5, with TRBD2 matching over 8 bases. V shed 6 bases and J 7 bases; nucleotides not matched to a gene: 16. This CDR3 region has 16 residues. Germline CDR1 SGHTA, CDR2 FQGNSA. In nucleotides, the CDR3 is TGTGCCAGCAGTCAAGCCGGGACTAGAATTTTTACGACCCAGTACTTC. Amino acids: CASSQAGTRIFTTQYF.

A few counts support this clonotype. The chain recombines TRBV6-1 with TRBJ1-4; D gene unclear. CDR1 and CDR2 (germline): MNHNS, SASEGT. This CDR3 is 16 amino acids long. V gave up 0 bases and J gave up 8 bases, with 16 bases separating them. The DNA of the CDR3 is TGTGCCAGCAGTGAAGCGCTAATCGGCTTCAGGGAAAAACTGTTTTTT. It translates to CASSEALIGFREKLFF.

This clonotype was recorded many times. This CDR3 is CASSASGLASAGELFF. The CDR3 DNA is TGTGCCAGCAGTGCTTCGGGACTAGCAAGCGCCGGGGAGCTGTTTTTT. J is TRBJ2-2 and V is TRBV6-4; 9 nucleotides line up with TRBD2. CDR1 is MRHNA and CDR2 is SNTAGT in the germline V gene. J gave up 6 bases and V 4 bases, and 9 bases lay outside the gene matches. The CDR3 length is 16 residues.

The CDR3 coding sequence is TGTGCCAGCAGCTCCCGGGCGGGGGAACTGCCGTATTTT. The encoded protein is CASSSRAGELPYF. This sequence joins TRBV7-3 and TRBJ2-3; 7 bases agree with TRBD2. After removal of 4 bases from V and 14 bases from J, the junction contained 12 bases not matched to a gene. Germline values: CDR1 SGHTA, CDR2 FQGTGA. The CDR3 contains 13 residues.

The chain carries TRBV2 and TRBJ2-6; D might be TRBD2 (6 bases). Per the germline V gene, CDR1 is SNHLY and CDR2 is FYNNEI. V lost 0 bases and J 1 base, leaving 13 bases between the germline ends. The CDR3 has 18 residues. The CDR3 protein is CASSEALRGGSGANVLTF. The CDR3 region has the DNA TGTGCCAGCAGTGAAGCGCTTCGAGGAGGGTCTGGGGCCAACGTCCTGACTTTC.

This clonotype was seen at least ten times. The CDR3 spells CASSWTGTEAFF. CDR3 DNA sequence: TGTGCCAGCAGTTGGACAGGCACTGAAGCTTTCTTT. This sequence joins TRBV12-3 or TRBV12-4 and TRBJ1-1; 7 nucleotides match TRBD1. The CDR3 runs 12 residues. Trimming cost V 4 bases and J 4 bases; bases outside gene matches: 0.

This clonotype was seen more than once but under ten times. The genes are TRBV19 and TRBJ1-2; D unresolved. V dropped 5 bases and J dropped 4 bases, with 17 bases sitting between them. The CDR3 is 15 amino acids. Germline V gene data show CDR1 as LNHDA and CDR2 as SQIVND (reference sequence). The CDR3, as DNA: TGTGCCAGTAGTTCTGACGGCTCTGGTTTCTATGGCTACACCTTC. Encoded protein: CASSSDGSGFYGYTF. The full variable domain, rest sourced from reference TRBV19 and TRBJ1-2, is DGGITQSPKYLFRKEGQNVTLSCEQNLNHDAMYWYRQDPGQGLRLIYYSQIVNDFQKGDIAEGYSVSREKKESFPLTVTSAQKNPTAFYLCASSSDGSGFYGYTFGSGTRLTVV.

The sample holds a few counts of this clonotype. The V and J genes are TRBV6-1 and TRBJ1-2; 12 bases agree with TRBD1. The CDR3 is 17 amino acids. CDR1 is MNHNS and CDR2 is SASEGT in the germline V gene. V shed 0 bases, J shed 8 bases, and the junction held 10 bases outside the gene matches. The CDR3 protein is CASSEARGQGALGGYTF. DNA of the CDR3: TGTGCCAGCAGTGAAGCGCGGGGACAGGGGGCGCTTGGGGGCTACACCTTC.

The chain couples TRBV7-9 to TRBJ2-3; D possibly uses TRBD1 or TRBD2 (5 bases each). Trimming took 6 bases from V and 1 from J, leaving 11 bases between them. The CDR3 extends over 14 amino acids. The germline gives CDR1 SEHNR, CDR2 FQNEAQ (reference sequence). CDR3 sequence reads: CASSWGIRTDTQYF. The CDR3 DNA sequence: TGTGCCAGCAGTTGGGGGATACGCACAGATACGCAGTATTTT.

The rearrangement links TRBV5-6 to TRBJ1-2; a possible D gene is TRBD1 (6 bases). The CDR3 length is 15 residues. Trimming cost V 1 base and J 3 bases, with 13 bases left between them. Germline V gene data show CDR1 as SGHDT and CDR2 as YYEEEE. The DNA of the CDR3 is TGTGCCAGCAGCTTGAGGACACACAGGGACTATGGCTACACCTTC. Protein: CASSLRTHRDYGYTF.

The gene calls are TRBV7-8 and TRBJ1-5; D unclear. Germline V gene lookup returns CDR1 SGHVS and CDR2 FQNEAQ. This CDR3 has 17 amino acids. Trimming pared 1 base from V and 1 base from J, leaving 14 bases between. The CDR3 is CASSLGPRSGSNQPQHF. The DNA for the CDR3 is TGTGCCAGCAGCTTAGGACCCCGGAGCGGAAGCAATCAGCCCCAGCATTTT.

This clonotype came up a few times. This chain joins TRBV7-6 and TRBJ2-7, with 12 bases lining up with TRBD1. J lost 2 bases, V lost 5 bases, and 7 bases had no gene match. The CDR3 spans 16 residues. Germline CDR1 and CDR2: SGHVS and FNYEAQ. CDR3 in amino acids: CASSPGTGGSAYEQYF. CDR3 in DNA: TGTGCCAGCAGCCCTGGGACAGGGGGCAGCGCCTACGAGCAGTACTTC.